This TCR beta chain emerged from a study of graft-versus-host responses after intestinal transplantation. Study details: Transplants were multivisceral, liver-intestinal, or isolated intestinal. Induction using anti-thymocyte globulin, followed by tacrolimus and steroids for roughly 3 years, was given to all recipients. Study results and limitations: Allografts carried high graft-versus-host to host-versus-graft clonal ratios in patients having graft-donor T cell macrochimerism. Some GvH clones appeared in ileal mucosa or blood before recipient bone marrow.

The CDR3 is made up of 12 amino acids. With 5 bases removed from V and 5 bases from J, the gap between germline ends came to 9 bases. The germline V gene has CDR1 LGHNA and CDR2 YNFKEQ. This table comes from immunoSEQ multiplex PCR, and its TCRdb copy is limited to in-frame clones, with some not included. The sample yields approximately 15,000 clones, 33% seen once. The TCR comes from a human patient who received an intestinal transplant. The sequencing here drew on alloreactive CD4+ T cells from a mixed lymphocyte reaction culture, taken before intestinal transplant. Subset noted: CFSE-low proliferating T cells sorted from approximately six-day pre-transplant mixed lymphocyte reaction (GvH or HvG direction). The rearrangement uses TRBV4-2 and TRBJ1-2; D ambiguous. This chain's CDR3 is CASSSAPYGYTF. CDR3 in DNA: TGTGCCAGCAGCTCGGCCCCTTATGGCTACACCTTC.